This TCR beta chain is drawn from a study of cytomegalovirus exposure and HLA in healthy donors. Study observations and caveats: For TCR beta chains, V- and J-gene trimming was later linked to a missense DCLRE1C variant.

PCR used 60 Vbeta primers and 13 Jbeta primers. Profiled with immunoSEQ multiplex PCR; TCRdb holds only in-frame clones, not every one. Seen here are roughly 100,000 clones, over 75% observed once, and the top ten hold 3.5% to 4%. This CDR3 region has 15 residues. The trim removed 7 bases at V and 7 bases at J, leaving 11 bases unmatched. The germline V gene encodes CDR1 MNHEY and CDR2 SMNVEV (reference sequence). This clone has more than one count but fewer than ten. Its matching antigen is unknown. Specimen: PBMCs. The source of this sequence is a man aged 50-60 years in good health and CMV-seronegative. This chain joins TRBV27 and TRBJ2-2, with 8 bases matching TRBD2. Here the CDR3 reads CASTPLAGTIGELFF. CDR3 bases: TGTGCCAGCACTCCCCTAGCGGGTACCATCGGGGAGCTGTTTTTT.